This T cell receptor (beta chain) was observed in a study of T cell repertoires in cytomegalovirus infection. The wider study: Matching HLA type, along with CMV infection, was indicated by public TCR beta signatures.

TCRdb fed the reads into MiXCR, producing one record per CDR3 protein. In the table there are some 920,000 distinct CDR3 sequences, under 40% of which are singletons. Points on this clonotype: The antigen remains undetermined.

The CDR3 is made up of 12 amino acids. Germline V lookup: CDR1 SQVTM, CDR2 ANQGSEA. J gave up 5 bases and V 6 bases, and 4 bases lay outside the gene matches. The V gene is TRBV29-1, the J gene TRBJ2-7; 10 bases align to TRBD1. The material sequenced was cultured CD8+ T cells from PBMCs, taken from culture after CMV antigen stimulation. The clonotype comes from a human donor in good health (CMV status not recorded). Some clones in this sample may be carry-over from other donors' samples. For the CDR3, the DNA is TGCAGCGTGGCCGGGACAGGGGACGAGCAGTACTTC. Translated: CSVAGTGDEQYF.